This TCR beta chain comes out of a study of radiation and T cells in renal cell carcinoma. Findings and limits, study-wide: In blood, top tumor clones expanded by 2 weeks, shrinking by 4.

Assay used: immunoSEQ multiplex PCR; TCRdb lists only in-frame clones, some missing. The sample lists 95,000 or so clones, 65% to 90% seen once, with 6.5% to 8.5% in the top ten. Trimming stripped 0 bases from V and 4 bases from J, with 1 base between. This CDR3 is 12 amino acids long. Germline V gene sequence: CDR1 SGHAT, CDR2 FQNNGV. Time point indicated: baseline pretreatment blood. Treatment described: 15 Gy SBRT to primary tumor, nephrectomy 4 weeks later. The tumor was a clear cell renal cell carcinoma. Regarding this clone: As yet, its antigen is unknown.

Sequenced here: blood, sampled from a patient whose treatment included radiotherapy and nephrectomy. This clonotype was sampled from a man aged 45-65 years with renal cell carcinoma. This chain uses TRBV11-2 with TRBJ1-3; D is uncertain. The CDR3 coding sequence is TGTGCCAGCAGCTTAGAAGGAAACACCATATATTTT. Translating gives CASSLEGNTIYF.